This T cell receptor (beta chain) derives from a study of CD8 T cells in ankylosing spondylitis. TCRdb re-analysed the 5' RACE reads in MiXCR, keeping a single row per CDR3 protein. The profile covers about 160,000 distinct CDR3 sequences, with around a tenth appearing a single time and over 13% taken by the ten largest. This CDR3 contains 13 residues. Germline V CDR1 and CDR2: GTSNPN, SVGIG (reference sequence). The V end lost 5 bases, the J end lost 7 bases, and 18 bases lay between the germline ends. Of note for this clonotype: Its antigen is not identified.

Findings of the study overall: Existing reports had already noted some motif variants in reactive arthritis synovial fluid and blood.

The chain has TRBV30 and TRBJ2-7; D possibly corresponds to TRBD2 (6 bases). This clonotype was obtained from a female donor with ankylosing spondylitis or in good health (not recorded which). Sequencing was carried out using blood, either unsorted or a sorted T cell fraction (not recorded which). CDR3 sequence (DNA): TGTGCCTGGGGGGAGGATGGGGCGGATGAGCAGTACTTC. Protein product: CAWGEDGADEQYF.